This T cell receptor (beta chain) was captured by sequencing in a study of blood T cell repertoires in COVID-19. Background on the study: Sites in the United States, Italy and Spain provided acute and convalescent COVID-19 samples. Sources were T cells, B-cell-depleted T cells, or PBMCs; the material itself was cDNA or gDNA.

Methods used by the authors: The assay estimated nucleated cells by amplifying reference gene primers. Clones were sequenced by immunoSEQ multiplex PCR, and TCRdb holds only the in-frame ones, with some missing. V, J and clone size are taken as reported in that table, and D and trimming were inferred from the DNA itself. Among hundreds of thousands of clones listed, around four fifths were seen once. The V segment lost 3 bases and the J segment 9 bases; nucleotides outside the gene matches: 7. The CDR3 totals 13 residues. This TCR was recovered from a woman aged 55-70 years with active or convalescent COVID-19. The V gene is TRBV12-3 or TRBV12-4, the J gene TRBJ2-5, with TRBD2 matching over 7 bases. Sequencing was carried out using peripheral blood. The CDR3 DNA sequence: TGTGCCAGCAGTTTGGGACTGGCGGGGGCCCAGTACTTC. It specifies CASSLGLAGAQYF.